The rows below give T cell receptor beta chains drawn from one sample of a study of blood T cells in healthy people across ages. TCRdb reprocessed the 5' RACE reads with MiXCR, giving one entry per CDR3 protein. The sample includes more than 1.4 million distinct CDR3 sequences, approximately 42% of them seen just once. Sequencing used blood. The source of these receptors is a woman between 18 and 29 years old in good health. CDR3s include the opening cysteine and the closing phenylalanine or tryptophan. The order of the fields is V gene, J gene, clone size, D gene, CDR3 DNA, CDR3 protein. The D gene is left open where the match is weak. Only some rows state a clone size, as once, few, many or a class for expanded clones.

>TRBV12-3/TRBV12-4|TRBJ2-7|.|TRBD2
TGTGCCAGCAGTTTAGTTACTAGCGGGGGGTGGAAGCAGTACTTC
CASSLVTSGGWKQYF
>TRBV2|TRBJ1-4|.|.
TGTGCCAGCAGGGAGAATGAAATAACTAATGAAAAACTGTTTTTT
CASRENEITNEKLFF
>TRBV4-1|TRBJ1-2|.|.
TGCGCCAGCAGCCCCTTTGAGGATTCAAACTATGGCTACACCTTC
CASSPFEDSNYGYTF
>TRBV27|TRBJ2-1|.|.
TGTGCCAGCAGTTCGGACGGTGACAATGAGCAGTTCTTC
CASSSDGDNEQFF
>TRBV4-1|TRBJ1-2|many|.
TGCGCCAGCAGCCGCCGAAGGGATTCTAACTATGGCTACACCTTC
CASSRRRDSNYGYTF
>TRBV4-2|TRBJ2-7|few|TRBD2
TGTGCCAGCAGCCAAGAGGCCGGACTAGCGGGAACGTTTCGCGAGCAGTACTTC
CASSQEAGLAGTFREQYF
>TRBV27|TRBJ2-7|few|TRBD1
TGTGCCAGCAGTTCCTCGGGACAGGGGGAGAGGTCCTACGAGCAGTACTTC
CASSSSGQGERSYEQYF
>TRBV20-1|TRBJ2-2|few|.
TGCAGTGCCAGAACTACGCTGACCGGGGAGCTGTTTTTT
CSARTTLTGELFF
>TRBV18|TRBJ2-3|.|.
TGTGCCAGCCAAACCGGGCGGACAGATACGCAGTATTTT
CASQTGRTDTQYF
>TRBV11-2|TRBJ2-5|.|.
TGTGCCAGCAGCCCACTCGAAGGGCGGGTGGAGACCCAGTACTTC
CASSPLEGRVETQYF
>TRBV3-1|TRBJ1-5|.|TRBD1
TGTGCCAGCAGCCAAGATGGGACAGCTAATCAGCCCCAGCATTTT
CASSQDGTANQPQHF
>TRBV29-1|TRBJ2-5|few|TRBD2
TGCAGCGTTGTGAGGGCTAGCGGGGGGACCAACCAAGAGACCCAGTACTTC
CSVVRASGGTNQETQYF
>TRBV7-8|TRBJ2-4|.|.
TGTGCCAGCAGCTTAGGGGGCCAGCCTTACATTCAGTACTTC
CASSLGGQPYIQYF
>TRBV24-1|TRBJ2-7|.|.
TGTGCCACCAGTGATCCTTACGGGGACTCACCCTACGAGCAGTACTTC
CATSDPYGDSPYEQYF
>TRBV4-1|TRBJ2-7|few|TRBD1
TGCGCCAGCAGCCAAGTCTCGGGACAGATGGGCTACGAGCAGTACTTC
CASSQVSGQMGYEQYF
>TRBV4-1|TRBJ2-1|.|TRBD2
TGCGCCAGCAGCCAACCGGGACTAGCGGGATCTGAGCAGTTCTTC
CASSQPGLAGSEQFF
>TRBV24-1|TRBJ2-3|.|TRBD1
TGTGCCACCAGTGATCCCGGGACAGGGGGCCCATCAGGGAGCACAGATACGCAGTATTTT
CATSDPGTGGPSGSTDTQYF
>TRBV4-1|TRBJ2-1|.|.
TGCGCCAGCAGCCCTGAGGGGGACTACTACAATGAGCAGTTCTTC
CASSPEGDYYNEQFF
>TRBV7-2|TRBJ2-7|few|.
TGTGCCAGCACCCGGATAGCCGGGAACTACGAGCAGTACTTC
CASTRIAGNYEQYF
>TRBV7-9|TRBJ2-1|few|.
TGTGCCAGCCGGGAGTTTAACAATGAGCAGTTCTTC
CASREFNNEQFF
>TRBV6-2/TRBV6-3|TRBJ1-5|few|.
TGTGCCAGTCAAACCCGGGACTATAGCAATCAGCCCCAGCATTTT
CASQTRDYSNQPQHF
>TRBV6-6|TRBJ2-5|few|.
TGTGCCAGCACAGCGACAGCCCAAGAGACCCAGTACTTC
CASTATAQETQYF
>TRBV11-2|TRBJ2-7|many|TRBD2
TGTGCCAGCAGCTGGGATAGCGGGAACGTCGACGAGCAGTACTTC
CASSWDSGNVDEQYF
>TRBV7-2|TRBJ2-3|.|.
TGTGCCAGCAGCTTAGGAGGGGACACCTACACAGATACGCAGTATTTT
CASSLGGDTYTDTQYF
>TRBV9|TRBJ2-3|few|TRBD2
TGTGCCAGCAGCTCTACACTAGCGGGGCCCGTAGATACGCAGTATTTT
CASSSTLAGPVDTQYF
>TRBV6-2/TRBV6-3|TRBJ2-3|.|TRBD1
TGTGCCAGCAGAGGTTACAGGGGTGTCGATACGCAGTATTTT
CASRGYRGVDTQYF
>TRBV5-1|TRBJ2-7|.|TRBD2
TGCGCCAGCAGCTATCGACTAGCGGACTACGAGCAGTACTTC
CASSYRLADYEQYF
>TRBV29-1|TRBJ2-5|many|TRBD1
TGCAGCGTCGGACAGGGAAAAGAGACCCAGTACTTC
CSVGQGKETQYF
>TRBV29-1|TRBJ1-1|.|.
TGCAGTGGGGTCGACACTGAAGCTTTCTTT
CSGVDTEAFF
>TRBV12-3/TRBV12-4|TRBJ2-3|.|TRBD2
TGTGCCACAGCCCCCAGCGGGGGACCTACAGATACGCAGTATTTT
CATAPSGGPTDTQYF
>TRBV28|TRBJ2-7|.|TRBD2
TGTGCCAGCAGTTTATATTCGCGGGGGGCGTTCTACGGGCAGTACTTC
CASSLYSRGAFYGQYF
>TRBV11-2|TRBJ2-1|.|.
TGTGCCAGCAGCTTATTAGGGCTAGCGAGCAATGAGCAGTTCTTC
CASSLLGLASNEQFF
>TRBV6-1|TRBJ2-7|few|.
TGTGCCAGCAGTGAGCTCCCCGACGGCTCCTACGAGCAGTACTTC
CASSELPDGSYEQYF
>TRBV28|TRBJ2-7|.|TRBD2
TGTGCCAGCAGTTCCCCAGGACTAGCGGGAGTTCCCTACGAGCAGTACTTC
CASSSPGLAGVPYEQYF
>TRBV18|TRBJ1-6|.|TRBD1
TGTGCCAGCGCCCAACTGGGGGGACAGGGAAATTCACCCCTCCACTTT
CASAQLGGQGNSPLHF
>TRBV11-2|TRBJ2-7|few|TRBD1
TGTGCCAGCAGCCCACGAGAGACAGGGGGTTACGAGCAGTACTTC
CASSPRETGGYEQYF
>TRBV3-1|TRBJ2-5|.|.
TGTGCCAGCAGCCCTCCCTCGGACGTGGAGACCCAGTACTTC
CASSPPSDVETQYF
>TRBV27|TRBJ1-5|.|.
TGTGCCAGCAGTCTCTCAGGGATTATGCAGCCCCAGCATTTT
CASSLSGIMQPQHF
>TRBV27|TRBJ1-3|.|.
TGTGCCAGCACCCCATCGGGGCGACCCGGAAACACCATATATTTT
CASTPSGRPGNTIYF
>TRBV6-5|TRBJ1-5|.|.
TGTGCCAGCAGTTTCAATCCCCGGGCCCTAGAACAGCCCCAGCATTTT
CASSFNPRALEQPQHF
>TRBV6-5|TRBJ2-7|.|TRBD1
TGTGCCAGCAGTTACGCGGGACAGGGAATCGGTGAGCAGTACTTC
CASSYAGQGIGEQYF